This record covers a single T cell receptor beta chain. Its antigen is unknown. Assay: immunoSEQ multiplex PCR; the TCRdb copy retains only in-frame clones and omits some. Of about 89,000 clones listed, approximately 90% were seen once; the top ten hold 0.25% to 0.3%. The V end lost 0 bases, the J end lost 0 bases, and 9 bases lay between the germline ends. There are 16 residues in the CDR3. Germline lookup yields CDR1 SGHRS and CDR2 YFSETQ. The data belong to a study of OX40 agonist ivuxolimab in advanced cancers. Background on the study: Those enrolled were approximately 78% male, with a mean age of about 66 years and ages from roughly 20 to 85. Two patients with cutaneous melanoma and one with hepatocellular carcinoma, three in total, showed partial responses.

Regarding the study as a whole: Averaged across samples, CD8+ T cells carried more expanded clones than CD4+ did. CD4+ and CD8+ blood T cells expanded clonally by week 6 at 0.1 to 3.0 mg/kg.

The chain has TRBV5-1 and TRBJ1-4; no clear D gene. The TCR originated in an adult with an advanced solid tumor such as melanoma, head and neck, liver or kidney cancer. This material consisted of CD4+ or CD8+ T cells sorted from blood, taken in a trial of the OX40 agonist ivuxolimab. The CDR3 loop reads CASSLEVPATNEKLFF. The CDR3 nucleotides read TGCGCCAGCAGCTTGGAGGTACCTGCAACTAATGAAAAACTGTTTTTT.